The text below deals with one T cell receptor (beta chain). These data come from a study of blood T cell repertoires in COVID-19. Either two negative PCRs, clearance, or symptom resolution qualified Cohort 3 donors as recovered. Measured with immunoSEQ multiplex PCR; TCRdb has only the in-frame clones, and not every one. The data contain around 300,000 clones, about 87% of them singletons. What was sequenced was PBMCs or T cells enriched from blood (not recorded which). This receptor was taken from a young man who had recovered from COVID-19.

CDR3 sequence reads: CASSPGGAGEKLFF. CDR3 DNA: TGTGCCAGCAGCCCAGGGGGCGCGGGTGAAAAACTGTTTTTT. The chain combines TRBV6-5 with TRBJ1-4, with TRBD1 matching 8 bases. The germline V gene has CDR1 MNHEY and CDR2 SVGAGI. The ends lost 6 bases at V and 7 bases at J; junction bases unmatched: 7. The CDR3 is 14 residues long.